This TCR beta chain came from a study of graft-versus-host responses after intestinal transplantation. Study as a whole: Each transplant was multivisceral, liver-intestinal, or isolated intestinal. The study, taken as a whole, reports: Analysis identified GvH clones in recipient marrow, with some appearing first in ileum or blood.

Germline CDR1 is SGHRS and CDR2 is YFSETQ. The V and J ends lost 2 bases and 5 bases respectively, with 16 bases between them. CDR3 length: 15 amino acids. Regarding this clone: Its antigen is still unknown.

Assay used: immunoSEQ multiplex PCR; TCRdb lists only in-frame clones, some missing. In the table there are thousands of clones, roughly 80% of which are singletons. The authors processed graft tissue to release intraepithelial and lamina propria lymphocytes. This specimen was ileum tissue, taken roughly 130 days after transplant. This receptor was obtained from a human patient who received an intestinal transplant, so some T cells may come from the graft donor. The rearrangement uses TRBV5-1 and TRBJ2-5, with D hard to call. CDR3 in amino acids: CASSLSSGTVETQYF. The CDR3 nucleotides read TGCGCCAGCAGCTTATCTAGTGGTACGGTGGAGACCCAGTACTTC. Filled out from reference TRBV5-1 and TRBJ2-5, the complete variable domain reads KAGVTQTPRYLIKTRGQQVTLSCSPISGHRSVSWYQQTPGQGLQFLFEYFSETQRNKGNFPGRFSGRQFSNSRSEMNVSTLELGDSALYLCASSLSSGTVETQYFGPGTRLLVL.